A selection of T cell receptor beta chains follows, all from one sample in a study of PD-L1 blockade in urothelial cancer. Libraries were prepared by immunoSEQ multiplex PCR; TCRdb keeps only in-frame clonotypes and omits some of them. This table has 70,000 to 100,000 clones, 84% appearing once. The source was PBMCs, collected around atezolizumab (anti-PD-L1) treatment. These receptors all stem from a man aged 60-69 years with urothelial cancer. CDR3s include the opening cysteine and the closing phenylalanine or tryptophan. D genes are given only for firm matches. The size field is filled for only some rows; it gives once, few, many or a size class.

.	TRBV4-1	TRBJ2-1	TRBD2	TGCGCCAGCAGCCAAGACTCCCAGCTAGCGGGGGCGCCTAATGAGCAGTTCTTC	CASSQDSQLAGAPNEQFF
.	TRBV7-2	TRBJ2-5	TRBD2	TGTGCCAGCAGCTTAGATGCGGGAGTAGAGACCCAGTACTTC	CASSLDAGVETQYF
.	TRBV5-1	TRBJ1-2	TRBD1	TGCGCCAGCAGCGGGGGACAGGGGGCTATCGTCTATGGCTACACCTTC	CASSGGQGAIVYGYTF
.	TRBV14	TRBJ1-2	.	TGTGCCAGCAGCCAAGGGGGCTTAATAGAGAATGGCTACACCTTC	CASSQGGLIENGYTF
.	TRBV4-1	TRBJ2-1	TRBD2	TGCGCCAGCAGCCAAGGGCCGGCTAGCGGGGACAATGAGCAGTTCTTC	CASSQGPASGDNEQFF
once	TRBV28	TRBJ1-5	.	TGTGCCAGCAGCCGGACAGAGGGGACTACAGATCAGCCCCAGCATTTT	CASSRTEGTTDQPQHF
.	TRBV5-1	TRBJ2-6	.	TGCGCCAGCACGGGGAACTCTGGGGCCAACGTCCTGACTTTC	CASTGNSGANVLTF
.	TRBV27	TRBJ1-3	TRBD1	TGTGCCAGCAGACAGGGGCTCTACCCTGGAAACACCATATATTTT	CASRQGLYPGNTIYF
few	TRBV28	TRBJ1-5	.	TGTGCCAGCAGTTTAGGGAGGGCAGACCCTTCTCAGCCCCAGCATTTT	CASSLGRADPSQPQHF
.	TRBV7-8	TRBJ2-7	.	TGTGCCAGCAGCTTAGAACGGGGGTCCTACGAGCAGTACTTC	CASSLERGSYEQYF
few	TRBV7-9	TRBJ1-5	.	TGTGCCAGCAGCCAAGACAGGAGCAATCAGCCCCAGCATTTT	CASSQDRSNQPQHF
.	TRBV6-5	TRBJ1-2	.	TGTGCCAGCACCTACGACCCACAGGGCAACTATGGCTACACCTTC	CASTYDPQGNYGYTF